What follows describes a single T cell receptor beta chain. The donors were part of the 120-subject validation cohort, which stood apart from the roughly 670-subject first cohort. CDR1 is LNHDA and CDR2 is SQIVND in the germline V gene (reference sequence). The CDR3 has 15 residues. Trimming at V came to 6 bases and at J to 0 bases, leaving 6 bases not matched to a gene. This specimen comes from a study of cytomegalovirus exposure and HLA in healthy donors. The method was immunoSEQ multiplex PCR; TCRdb's version includes in-frame clones alone and lacks a portion of them. The sample lists 150,000 to 200,000 clones, around four fifths occurring once.

This chain uses TRBV19 with TRBJ2-3; 7 bases map to TRBD2. The source is a man aged 25-45 years in good health and CMV-seropositive. Sequenced input: PBMCs. The CDR3 spells CASSPGGTSTDTQYF. Here the CDR3 DNA reads TGTGCCAGTAGCCCCGGGGGGACTAGCACAGATACGCAGTATTTT.